The 20 T cell receptor beta chains reported below all come from one sample, sequenced in a study of T cells in Graves' hyperthyroidism and ophthalmopathy (dated 2019 in TCRdb). Library preparation was by multiplex PCR. Sequencer: Illumina HiSeq 2000. The TCR beta CDR3 regions were amplified from the RNA transcripts. A first-round RT-PCR of the TCR CDR3 used the HTBI primer set with the Qiagen OneStep RT-PCR kit. The public sequencing data were trimmed at Q25 with fastp and processed into clonotypes with MiXCR by TCRdb, which kept only in-frame beta chains. Records with the same CDR3 protein are collapsed into one entry carrying the most frequent genes and DNA. The sample table shows some 490,000 distinct CDR3 sequences, and 20% to 25% are seen once. Around 47% of the sample belongs to the ten largest clones. Sequenced material: blood. These receptors all come from a woman in her 70s with Graves' ophthalmopathy.

The sample holds many counts of this clonotype. The V gene is TRBV2, the J gene TRBJ2-2, with D possibly matching TRBD2 (5 bases). The germline CDR1 and CDR2 sequences are SNHLY and FYNNEI. The CDR3 length is 14 residues. Trimming took 9 bases from V and 4 from J, leaving 15 bases between them. CDR3 residues: CASLRAVITGELFF. The CDR3, as DNA: TGTGCCAGTCTGAGGGCTGTGATCACCGGGGAGCTGTTTTTT.

This clonotype was counted many times. The chain employs TRBV20-1 and TRBJ1-1; 7 nucleotides align to TRBD1. After removal of 1 base from V and 1 base from J, the junction contained 6 bases not matched to a gene. This CDR3 comprises 15 residues. Germline values: CDR1 DFQATT, CDR2 SNEGSKA (reference sequence). This CDR3 is CSARGGNRGNTEAFF. CDR3 DNA: TGCAGTGCTAGAGGGGGGAACAGGGGGAACACTGAAGCTTTCTTT.

This clonotype was seen a single time. The V and J genes are TRBV15 and TRBJ1-2; D is unresolved. V was trimmed by 0 bases and J by 2 bases, leaving 7 bases between them. The CDR3 length is 14 residues. The germline CDR1 and CDR2 sequences are LNHNV and YYDKDF (reference sequence). The CDR3: CATSRDQRNYGYTF. The CDR3, as DNA: TGTGCCACCAGCAGAGACCAGAGAAACTATGGCTACACCTTC. The whole variable domain, filled in from reference TRBV15 and TRBJ1-2, reads DAMVIQNPRYQVTQFGKPVTLSCSQTLNHNVMYWYQQKSSQAPKLLFHYYDKDFNNEADTPDNFQSRRPNTSFCFLDIRSPGLGDTAMYLCATSRDQRNYGYTFGSGTRLTVV.

This chain connects TRBV15 to TRBJ2-1; D unclear. The length of the CDR3 is 15 residues. V dropped 1 base and J dropped 6 bases, with 13 bases sitting between them. Germline-derived CDR1 and CDR2 are LNHNV and YYDKDF (reference sequence). The CDR3 bases are TGTGCCACCAGCAGAGCCTTTGCAGAACCCAATGAGCAGTTCTTC. This sequence encodes CATSRAFAEPNEQFF.

V gene TRBV10-3 combines with J gene TRBJ2-3; D possibly matches TRBD1 or TRBD2 (6 bases each). Trimming left V 3 bases short and J 0 bases short, with 13 bases between. The germline V gene encodes CDR1 ENHRY and CDR2 SYGVKD. The CDR3 consists of 16 residues. The CDR3 loop reads CAISERGQTSTDTQYF. CDR3 DNA sequence: TGTGCCATCAGTGAACGGGGGCAGACCAGCACAGATACGCAGTATTTT.

This clonotype came up many times. V is TRBV7-2 and J is TRBJ2-3, with 8 bases fitting TRBD2. The CDR3 covers 19 residues. Looked up from germline, CDR1 is SGHTA and CDR2 is FQGNSA. V was pared by 3 bases and J by 0 bases, with 14 bases of the junction left unmatched. CDR3 protein: CASSFGGGSGSTSTDTQYF. The CDR3 nucleotides are TGTGCCAGCAGCTTTGGTGGGGGCAGCGGGAGTACTAGCACAGATACGCAGTATTTT.

Ten or more counts support this clonotype. The J gene is TRBJ2-1, the V gene TRBV2; D ambiguous. Germline V gene data show CDR1 as SNHLY and CDR2 as FYNNEI. The CDR3 loop spans 12 amino acids. V shed 1 base and J shed 6 bases, with 4 bases lying between them. Here the CDR3 DNA reads TGTGCCAGCAGTGAAGGGGCCAATGAGCAGTTCTTC. Residues: CASSEGANEQFF.

The sample holds a few counts of this clonotype. The rearrangement joins TRBV6-1 to TRBJ1-1, with D perhaps matching TRBD1 (5 bases). V lost 2 bases and J lost 5, with 12 bases in between. The germline V gene has CDR1 MNHNS and CDR2 SASEGT. CDR3 length: 14 amino acids. CDR3 in DNA: TGTGCCAGCAGTGAACAGGGACTCGGAACTGAAGCTTTCTTT. It specifies CASSEQGLGTEAFF.

The chain joins TRBV6-1 to TRBJ2-7; 8 bases match TRBD1. The CDR3 totals 15 residues. The junction had 16 bases not matched to a gene; V was cut back by 6 bases and J by 9 bases. Germline V lookup: CDR1 MNHNS, CDR2 SASEGT. CDR3 bases: TGTGCCAGCAGCCCGGACTCCGGGACAGGAGCCCCGCAGTACTTC. As protein: CASSPDSGTGAPQYF.

This clonotype has at least ten counts. The DNA of the CDR3 is TGTGCCAGCAGCCAAGATTGGGGTAGCGGGAGTCTAAATGAGCAGTTCTTC. The encoded protein is CASSQDWGSGSLNEQFF. The chain is built from TRBV3-1 and TRBJ2-1; 9 nucleotides align to TRBD2. There are 17 residues in the CDR3. With V trimmed by 0 bases and J by 7 bases, 10 bases remained unmatched. Germline CDR1 and CDR2: LGHDT and YNNKEL (reference sequence).

The table lists this clonotype with a few counts. The chain couples TRBV3-1 to TRBJ1-1; D is ambiguous. The V end lost 4 bases, the J end lost 2 bases, and 14 bases lay between the germline ends. Germline V gene data show CDR1 as LGHDT and CDR2 as YNNKEL (reference sequence). This CDR3 is 15 amino acids long. CDR3 amino acids: CASSPGVRANTEAFF. CDR3 DNA: TGTGCCAGCAGCCCCGGTGTTAGGGCCAACACTGAAGCTTTCTTT.

This chain connects TRBV6-1 to TRBJ2-7, with D tentatively TRBD2 (5 bases). The CDR3 sequence is 17 residues long. The germline V gene encodes CDR1 MNHNS and CDR2 SASEGT. V dropped 2 bases and J dropped 4 bases, with 21 bases sitting between them. CDR3 sequence: CASSELGSAGGVYEQYF. CDR3 coding DNA: TGTGCCAGCAGTGAATTGGGGTCGGCAGGAGGAGTGTACGAGCAGTACTTC.

This clonotype was observed many times. The chain recombines TRBV19 with TRBJ1-1; 7 bases match TRBD1. V lost 7 bases, J lost 7 bases, and 9 bases stayed unmatched. This CDR3 has 13 residues. Germline assignment: CDR1 LNHDA and CDR2 SQIVND (reference sequence). This chain's CDR3 is CASTDGQDIEAFF. In nucleotides, the CDR3 is TGTGCCAGTACCGACGGACAGGACATTGAAGCTTTCTTT. Looking up the rest from reference TRBV19 and TRBJ1-1 gives the full variable domain: DGGITQSPKYLFRKEGQNVTLSCEQNLNHDAMYWYRQDPGQGLRLIYYSQIVNDFQKGDIAEGYSVSREKKESFPLTVTSAQKNPTAFYLCASTDGQDIEAFFGQGTRLTVV.

This clonotype has a handful of counts. The J gene is TRBJ2-7, the V gene TRBV6-5; D perhaps matches TRBD2 (7 bases). The germline gives CDR1 MNHEY, CDR2 SVGAGI. The V and J ends lost 0 bases and 3 bases respectively, with 18 bases between them. This CDR3 comprises 17 residues. CDR3 protein: CASSYSGGGAEGYEQYF. CDR3 DNA: TGTGCCAGCAGTTACTCGGGTGGGGGGGCCGAGGGCTACGAGCAGTACTTC.

The chain carries TRBV9 and TRBJ2-5, with D possibly called TRBD1 or TRBD2 (6 bases each). The germline V gene encodes CDR1 SGDLS and CDR2 YYNGEE. V lost 4 bases and J lost 5, with 15 bases in between. This CDR3 is built from 14 residues. The DNA of the CDR3 is TGTGCCAGCAGCCCGGAAGGGGGGCGGGAGACCCAGTACTTC. As protein: CASSPEGGRETQYF.

This chain joins TRBV29-1 and TRBJ2-7; no firm D call. The ends were cut back, 5 bases at V and 4 bases at J, with 18 bases in the middle. Germline-derived CDR1 and CDR2 are SQVTM and ANQGSEA. The length of the CDR3 is 14 residues. The CDR3 sequence: CSVLTEKELYEQYF. CDR3 nucleotides: TGCAGCGTTCTAACGGAAAAGGAATTGTACGAGCAGTACTTC.

This clonotype was observed a few times. The chain employs TRBV20-1 and TRBJ1-3; maybe TRBD1 (6 bases). The CDR3 runs to 17 residues. Germline CDR1 reads DFQATT; CDR2 reads SNEGSKA (reference sequence). V was cut by 6 bases and J by 0 bases, with 21 bases left in between. CDR3 nucleotide sequence: TGCAGTGCCGCGGGGCTCAAGGGGGGCAGCTCTGGAAACACCATATATTTT. Translation: CSAAGLKGGSSGNTIYF.

V is TRBV11-2 and J is TRBJ2-7; 11 positions match TRBD2. The germline V gene has CDR1 SGHAT and CDR2 FQNNGV. Germline trimming cut 1 base from V and 3 bases from J; bases unmatched to any gene: 2. The CDR3 loop spans 15 amino acids. CDR3 bases: TGTGCCAGCAGCTTAGCGACTAGCGGGGTCTACGAGCAGTACTTC. Amino acid sequence: CASSLATSGVYEQYF.

The CDR3 spells CASSPSSGRAGETQYF. The CDR3 DNA sequence: TGTGCCAGCAGTCCATCGAGCGGGAGGGCCGGAGAGACCCAGTACTTC. The chain carries TRBV9 and TRBJ2-5; TRBD2 matches 10 bases. The V and J ends lost 5 bases and 4 bases, in that order; junction bases with no gene match: 11. This CDR3 is 16 amino acids long. The germline V gene has CDR1 SGDLS and CDR2 YYNGEE.

This clonotype was found a few times. The rearrangement joins TRBV20-1 to TRBJ1-6; D is unresolved. The CDR3 consists of 13 residues. The germline CDR1 and CDR2 sequences are DFQATT and SNEGSKA (reference sequence). V dropped 3 bases and J dropped 3 bases, with 6 bases sitting between them. For the CDR3, the DNA is TGCAGTGCTAGGGTTAGCTATAATTCACCCCTCCACTTT. Encoded protein: CSARVSYNSPLHF.